The rows below give T cell receptor beta chains drawn from one sample of a study of blood T cell repertoires in COVID-19. TCRdb's table, derived via immunoSEQ multiplex PCR, lists solely in-frame clones and lacks some. Of about 160,000 clones listed, 65% to 85% are singletons. The sample comprised peripheral blood. Receptor source: a man between 60 and 75 years old with active or convalescent COVID-19. Each CDR3 is given with its conserved first and last residue. D genes are given only for firm matches. The size field is filled for only some rows; it gives once, few, many or a size class.

d_call clone_size j_call v_call cdr3_aa cdr3_nt
TRBD1 NA TRBJ2-1 TRBV6-5 CASKRDRGPNEQFF TGTGCCAGCAAAAGGGACAGGGGGCCCAATGAGCAGTTCTTC
NA NA TRBJ1-2 TRBV27 CASRPDNNYGYTF TGTGCCAGCAGACCAGACAACAACTATGGCTACACCTTC
TRBD1 NA TRBJ2-1 TRBV10-3 CAIKGQVQGNEQFF TGTGCCATCAAAGGACAGGTACAGGGAAATGAGCAGTTCTTC
TRBD2 NA TRBJ2-5 TRBV6-4 CASAGTAGRGETQYF TGTGCCAGCGCTGGGACTGCAGGGAGGGGAGAGACCCAGTACTTC
NA NA TRBJ1-2 TRBV4-2 CASSQEIVGGNYGYTF TGTGCCAGCAGCCAAGAGATTGTAGGAGGAAACTATGGCTACACCTTC
TRBD1 NA TRBJ1-2 TRBV6-5 CASSYKGGPNYGYTF TGTGCCAGCAGTTACAAAGGGGGCCCTAACTATGGCTACACCTTC
TRBD1 NA TRBJ2-5 TRBV6-6 CASSYDRGGETQYF TGTGCCAGCAGTTACGACAGGGGGGGAGAGACCCAGTACTTC
TRBD1 once TRBJ2-5 TRBV7-8 CASSLMDRVGVKETQYF TGTGCCAGCAGCCTGATGGACAGGGTAGGGGTGAAAGAGACCCAGTACTTC
TRBD1 NA TRBJ2-4 TRBV5-6 CASSLEKDRKLAKNIQYF TGTGCCAGCAGCTTGGAGAAGGACAGGAAACTAGCCAAAAACATTCAGTACTTC
TRBD2 NA TRBJ2-1 TRBV27 CASSLSGLAGAYEQFF TGTGCCAGCAGTTTATCGGGTCTAGCGGGAGCCTATGAGCAGTTCTTC
NA few TRBJ2-7 TRBV27 CASKQGLGHYEQYF TGTGCCAGCAAACAGGGTTTGGGTCACTACGAGCAGTACTTC
NA NA TRBJ1-5 TRBV6-2/TRBV6-3 CASSWDISNQPQHF TGTGCCAGCAGTTGGGACATAAGCAATCAGCCCCAGCATTTT
TRBD1 NA TRBJ1-6 TRBV5-4 CASSEQGLYGSPLHF TGTGCCAGCAGCGAACAGGGGCTGTACGGTTCACCCCTCCACTTT
TRBD1 NA TRBJ1-1 TRBV4-1 CASSQSVDRPNTEAFF TGCGCCAGCAGCCAGAGCGTGGACAGGCCGAACACTGAAGCTTTCTTT
NA NA TRBJ2-5 TRBV5-8 CASSSEGISVETQYF TGTGCCAGCAGTTCGGAGGGTATCTCGGTAGAGACCCAGTACTTC
NA NA TRBJ1-1 TRBV7-6 CASSLPGATEAFF TGTGCCAGCAGCTTACCAGGGGCCACTGAAGCTTTCTTT
NA NA TRBJ2-3 TRBV5-1 CASSLGSSRGTDTQYF TGCGCCAGCAGCTTGGGGTCCTCGAGGGGCACAGATACGCAGTATTTT
NA NA TRBJ2-3 TRBV24-1 CATRGEATDTQYF TGTGCCACCAGGGGGGAGGCTACAGATACGCAGTATTTT
TRBD1 NA TRBJ1-1 TRBV25-1 CASSTWDSLMNTEAFF TGTGCCAGCAGTACCTGGGACAGTTTAATGAACACTGAAGCTTTCTTT
NA NA TRBJ1-5 TRBV4-2 CASSQEGRGFQPQHF TGTGCCAGCAGCCAAGAAGGCAGGGGCTTTCAGCCCCAGCATTTT
NA NA TRBJ2-3 TRBV11-2 CASSPGQRDTQYF TGTGCCAGCAGCCCGGGTCAGCGGGATACGCAGTATTTT
TRBD1 NA TRBJ2-6 TRBV6-5 CASSYRDRVGANVLTF TGTGCCAGCAGTTACAGGGACAGGGTTGGGGCCAACGTCCTGACTTTC
NA few TRBJ2-1 TRBV3-1/TRBV3-2 CASSQWAKAGEQFF TGTGCCAGCAGCCAATGGGCGAAGGCCGGTGAGCAGTTCTTC
TRBD1 NA TRBJ1-1 TRBV7-9 CASSFNRGNTEAFF TGTGCCAGCAGCTTTAACAGGGGGAACACTGAAGCTTTCTTT
NA NA TRBJ1-5 TRBV5-6 CASSLVADNQPQHF TGTGCCAGCAGCTTGGTGGCAGACAATCAGCCCCAGCATTTT
TRBD2 once TRBJ2-1 TRBV19 CASSIISGINSYNEQFF TGTGCCAGTAGTATCATCAGCGGGATTAACTCCTACAATGAGCAGTTCTTC
NA once TRBJ2-7 TRBV6-5 CASSSPGMSYEQYF TGTGCCAGCAGTTCCCCGGGAATGAGCTACGAGCAGTACTTC
TRBD1 NA TRBJ1-3 TRBV7-6 CASSLTGQGSSGNTIYF TGTGCCAGCAGCTTAACCGGACAGGGGAGTTCTGGAAACACCATATATTTT
TRBD2 NA TRBJ2-4 TRBV2 CASSPSGKNIQYF TGTGCCAGCAGCCCTAGCGGGAAAAACATTCAGTACTTC
NA NA TRBJ2-5 TRBV29-1 CSVDEQGETQYF TGCAGCGTTGACGAACAGGGAGAGACCCAGTACTTC
TRBD2 once TRBJ2-3 TRBV2 CASSRLLAGGLSSTDTQYF TGTGCCAGCAGTAGACTACTAGCGGGGGGGCTTTCTAGCACAGATACGCAGTATTTT
NA NA TRBJ2-6 TRBV19 CASSPPGSGANVLTF TGTGCCAGTAGTCCCCCCGGCTCTGGGGCCAACGTCCTGACTTTC
TRBD1 few TRBJ1-6 TRBV4-1 CASSQEGARGSYNSPLHF TGCGCCAGCAGCCAAGAAGGAGCCAGGGGGTCCTATAATTCACCCCTCCACTTT
NA NA TRBJ1-2 TRBV3-1/TRBV3-2 CASSRRTPSADGYTF TGTGCCAGCAGCCGACGGACACCCTCGGCCGATGGCTACACCTTC
NA NA TRBJ1-2 TRBV19 CASSAGLNYGYTF TGTGCCAGTAGTGCGGGACTGAACTATGGCTACACCTTC
NA NA TRBJ2-3 TRBV6-2/TRBV6-3 CASSYSFHKSTDTQYF TGTGCCAGCAGTTACTCGTTCCACAAAAGCACAGATACGCAGTATTTT